Each of the 14 T cell receptor beta chains below was sequenced from the same sample in a study of graft-versus-host responses after intestinal transplantation. No cognate antigen is known for these TCRs. Assay used: immunoSEQ multiplex PCR; TCRdb lists only in-frame clones, some missing. The data hold about 130,000 clones, with about 90% observed a single time. The sequencing used unstimulated CD4+ T cells sorted from spleen or lymph node cells, collected before intestinal transplant. These receptors originate from a human donor who received an intestinal transplant.

The V and J genes are TRBV5-1 and TRBJ2-5, with 7 positions matching TRBD2. The CDR3 consists of 16 residues. CDR1 SGHRS and CDR2 YFSETQ come from the germline V gene. The trim removed 1 base at V and 3 bases at J, leaving 9 bases unmatched. The CDR3 DNA reads TGCGCCAGCAGCTTGCTGACTAGCCTCGGGAAAGAGACCCAGTACTTC. Its translation: CASSLLTSLGKETQYF.

The V and J genes are TRBV5-1 and TRBJ2-5; no clear D gene. The CDR3 consists of 11 residues. With 3 bases removed from V and 5 bases from J, the gap between germline ends came to 5 bases. Germline CDR1 and CDR2: SGHRS and YFSETQ. The CDR3 region is CASSSTETQYF. CDR3 DNA sequence: TGCGCCAGCAGCTCAACGGAGACCCAGTACTTC. Based on the CDR3 plus reference TRBV5-1 and TRBJ2-5, the full variable domain is KAGVTQTPRYLIKTRGQQVTLSCSPISGHRSVSWYQQTPGQGLQFLFEYFSETQRNKGNFPGRFSGRQFSNSRSEMNVSTLELGDSALYLCASSSTETQYFGPGTRLLVL.

The V and J genes are TRBV7-3 and TRBJ2-2, with D perhaps given as TRBD1 or TRBD2 (5 bases each). V lost 5 bases to trimming and J lost 3 bases, with 10 bases between them. This CDR3 contains 14 residues. The germline V gene encodes CDR1 SGHTA and CDR2 FQGTGA. The CDR3 DNA is TGTGCCAGCAGCCTCCGGGGCGACACCGGGGAGCTGTTTTTT. It translates to CASSLRGDTGELFF. The full variable domain, in which reference TRBV7-3 and TRBJ2-2 provide the parts outside the CDR3, is GAGVSQTPSNKVTEKGKYVELRCDPISGHTALYWYRQSLGQGPEFLIYFQGTGAADDSGLPNDRFFAVRPEGSVSTLKIQRTERGDSAVYLCASSLRGDTGELFFGEGSRLTVL.

The chain carries TRBV25-1 and TRBJ2-6, with 9 bases identical to TRBD1. From germline, CDR1 is MGHDK and CDR2 SYGVNS. Germline trimming cut 3 bases from V and 0 bases from J; bases unmatched to any gene: 6. The CDR3 sequence is 18 residues long. The CDR3 DNA is TGTGCCAGCAGTGATGACAGGGGGTTCAGCTCTGGGGCCAACGTCCTGACTTTC. Encoded protein: CASSDDRGFSSGANVLTF.

This chain links TRBV5-1 with TRBJ2-1, with 10 bases that match TRBD2. From germline, CDR1 is SGHRS and CDR2 YFSETQ. J was trimmed by 7 bases and V by 0 bases; bases with no gene match: 10. The CDR3 is 17 residues long. CDR3 sequence: CASSLEGSGRALNEQFF. The DNA for the CDR3 is TGCGCCAGCAGCTTGGAAGGGAGCGGGAGGGCCCTAAATGAGCAGTTCTTC.

In DNA form, the CDR3 reads TGTGCCAGCAAGGCGGGAGCTTACAATGAGCAGTTCTTC. This sequence encodes CASKAGAYNEQFF. The genes are TRBV6-5 and TRBJ2-1; 7 bases are a match to TRBD2. With 7 bases clipped from V and 4 bases from J, the junction kept 4 bases outside the gene matches. Germline values: CDR1 MNHEY, CDR2 SVGAGI. CDR3 length: 13 residues.

This clone was seen once. The genes are TRBV4-1 and TRBJ1-4; TRBD1 matches 9 bases. Germline V lookup: CDR1 MGHRA, CDR2 YSYEKL. The CDR3 is 15 residues long. The V segment lost 2 bases and the J segment 7 bases; nucleotides outside the gene matches: 5. The CDR3 region is CASSQYGQGSEKLFF. In DNA form, the CDR3 reads TGCGCCAGCAGCCAATACGGACAGGGGAGTGAAAAACTGTTTTTT.

The chain couples TRBV5-1 to TRBJ2-2; D not certain. Looked up from germline, CDR1 is SGHRS and CDR2 is YFSETQ. Trimming took 2 bases from V and 4 from J, leaving 9 bases between them. This CDR3 comprises 14 residues. This CDR3 reads CASSFIVSTGELFF. The CDR3 bases are TGCGCCAGCAGCTTCATAGTGAGCACCGGGGAGCTGTTTTTT.

This clone has just a few counts. The chain employs TRBV28 and TRBJ1-2; the D is unclear. The germline V gene encodes CDR1 MDHEN and CDR2 SYDVKM. Trimming cost V 2 bases and J 1 base, with 8 bases left between them. The CDR3 sequence is 14 residues long. CDR3 sequence: CASSLAGYNYGYTF. CDR3 bases: TGTGCCAGCAGTTTAGCCGGTTATAACTATGGCTACACCTTC.

The chain links TRBV5-4 to TRBJ2-1; TRBD2 matches 10 bases. Trimming took 0 bases from V and 1 from J; bases not matched to a gene: 7. The CDR3 loop spans 18 amino acids. In germline, CDR1 is SGHNT, CDR2 YYREEE (reference sequence). CDR3 in amino acids: CASSLGGSGRTSYNEQFF. CDR3 DNA: TGTGCCAGCAGCTTGGGGGGTAGCGGGAGGACGTCCTACAATGAGCAGTTCTTC.

The V call is TRBV18, the J call TRBJ2-1; tentatively, D is TRBD1 or TRBD2 (5 bases each). The CDR3 consists of 12 residues. Germline V gene data show CDR1 as KGHSH and CDR2 as LQKENI. Trimming stripped 3 bases from V and 10 bases from J, with 10 bases between. CDR3 sequence (DNA): TGTGCCAGCTCACCTCTAGAGGGGGAGCAGTTCTTC. Its translation is CASSPLEGEQFF.

The chain joins TRBV19 to TRBJ1-1; D is uncertain. CDR3 length: 14 amino acids. Deletions cut 2 bases from V and 4 bases from J, with 11 bases between. The V gene's germline CDR1 is LNHDA and CDR2 SQIVND (reference sequence). The CDR3, as DNA: TGTGCCAGTAGTATACTGGGTGAGGGCACTGAAGCTTTCTTT. Translated, it gives CASSILGEGTEAFF.

The chain employs TRBV30 and TRBJ1-5, with D uncertain. Germline values: CDR1 GTSNPN, CDR2 SVGIG (reference sequence). This CDR3 has 15 amino acids. V dropped 0 bases and J dropped 0 bases, with 9 bases sitting between them. The CDR3 DNA sequence: TGTGCCTGGAGTGTGGGGATACATAGCAATCAGCCCCAGCATTTT. It is translated as CAWSVGIHSNQPQHF.

The V gene is TRBV18, the J gene TRBJ2-5; the D gene is possibly TRBD2 (5 bases). CDR3 length equals 13 residues. Per the germline V gene, CDR1 is KGHSH and CDR2 is LQKENI. V lost 4 bases and J 7 bases, leaving 13 bases between the germline ends. CDR3 bases: TGTGCCAGCTCACAGGGTGACGGAGGGACCCAGTACTTC. As protein: CASSQGDGGTQYF. Supplemented by reference TRBV18 and TRBJ2-5, the full variable domain reads NAGVMQNPRHLVRRRGQEARLRCSPMKGHSHVYWYRQLPEEGLKFMVYLQKENIIDESGMPKERFSAEFPKEGPSILRIQQVVRGDSAAYFCASSQGDGGTQYFGPGTRLLVL.